This TCR beta chain derives from a study of cytomegalovirus exposure and HLA in healthy donors. Overall study: The use of the same platform for the approximately 130 validation repertoires and the 650 to 850 first-cohort repertoires was reported by a later analysis.

Study-wide results and caveats: The authors enumerated some 170 TCR beta chains as linked to cytomegalovirus. First-cohort TCR clusters tended to co-occur in the roughly 130 validation repertoires, a later analysis found.

About this clone: What it recognizes is unknown.

Using immunoSEQ multiplex PCR, the repertoire was profiled, and TCRdb retains in-frame clones only, with some absent. This table holds about 75,000 clones, over 80% found once. These donors were members of the approximately 110-subject validation cohort, a group separate from the roughly 670-subject first cohort. Germline V CDR1 and CDR2: SGHRS, YFSETQ. The CDR3 consists of 14 residues. V was pared by 3 bases and J by 4 bases, with 13 bases between. The sequenced sample consisted of PBMCs. The V gene is TRBV5-1, the J gene TRBJ1-1; D not certain. This sequence originates from a man aged 25-45 years in good health and CMV-seronegative. The CDR3 nucleotides are TGCGCCAGCAGCTACGACAACGGGATCACTGAAGCTTTCTTT. This translates into CASSYDNGITEAFF.